The 28 T cell receptor beta chains listed next were all sequenced from one sample in a study of T cell responses to AZD1222 COVID-19 vaccine (dated by TCRdb to about 2021). According to the study, the label for this sample's time point signals: about 28 days (+/-7) after the second vaccine dose. Library method: the immunoSEQ multiplex PCR assay. The immuneACCESS repertoire file appears here via TCRdb, limited to in-frame rearrangements. These files lack a portion of the clones; in checked studies, under half of the deficit traces to unresolved V genes, and the cause of the others is not known. A total of several thousand clones appear in this sample, approximately 87% of them only once. The top ten constitute approximately 6.8% of the sample. The sequencing here drew on peripheral blood, taken 28 days after the second AZD1222 dose. Receptors were obtained from an adult who received the AZD1222 COVID-19 vaccine.

This clone was detected once. This rearrangement joins TRBV15 to TRBJ1-2; D perhaps matches TRBD1 (6 bases). CDR3 length: 13 residues. The V and J ends lost 2 bases and 13 bases respectively, with 17 bases between them. Germline-derived CDR1 and CDR2 are LNHNV and YYDKDF (reference sequence). As DNA, the CDR3 is TGTGCCACCAGCAGATCCGGACAGCTGAGCGGCACCTTC. It encodes CATSRSGQLSGTF.

Points on this clone: It is unclear where the CDR3 begins or ends on the DNA, so no DNA is shown, and the CDR3 is as TCRdb lists it. This chain joins TRBV12-3 or TRBV12-4 and TRBJ1-2. The CDR3 length equals 11 residues, ends included. The CDR3 is CASSFWRSYTF.

V usage is TRBV6-2 or TRBV6-3 and J usage is TRBJ2-1; 12 bases line up with TRBD2. The CDR3 has 16 residues. After removal of 4 bases from V and 10 bases from J, the junction contained 11 bases not matched to a gene. Germline V lookup: CDR1 MNHEY, CDR2 SVGEGT. Here the CDR3 DNA reads TGTGCCAGCAGTTCCCGACTAGCGGGAGTGCCAGAGGAGCAGTTCTTC. Translation gives CASSSRLAGVPEEQFF.

This chain uses TRBV5-1 with TRBJ2-2, with D maybe TRBD2 (7 bases). V was trimmed by 0 bases and J by 6 bases, leaving 18 bases between them. The V gene's germline CDR1 is SGHRS and CDR2 YFSETQ. The CDR3 consists of 17 residues. The CDR3 DNA is TGCGCCAGCAGCTTGGTCTCGGGGGGCGCCCCCCCCGGGGAGCTGTTTTTT. As protein: CASSLVSGGAPPGELFF. The full variable domain, with the rest looked up from reference TRBV5-1 and TRBJ2-2, is KAGVTQTPRYLIKTRGQQVTLSCSPISGHRSVSWYQQTPGQGLQFLFEYFSETQRNKGNFPGRFSGRQFSNSRSEMNVSTLELGDSALYLCASSLVSGGAPPGELFFGEGSRLTVL.

This chain links TRBV2 with TRBJ1-5; D might be TRBD1 (6 bases). The germline CDR1 and CDR2 sequences are SNHLY and FYNNEI. The V end was cut by 5 bases, the J end by 4 bases, with 9 bases between. This CDR3 comprises 13 residues. The CDR3 here is CASSLQGNQPQHF. Written as DNA, the CDR3 is TGTGCCAGCAGTCTACAGGGTAATCAGCCCCAGCATTTT.

The rearrangement links TRBV5-4 to TRBJ2-1, with D perhaps matching TRBD1 (5 bases). Trimming took 0 bases from V and 4 from J, leaving 11 bases between them. From germline, CDR1 is SGHNT and CDR2 YYREEE (reference sequence). This CDR3 is 15 amino acids long. The CDR3 coding sequence is TGTGCCAGCAGCTTGGGGTCAGGGCCATACAATGAGCAGTTCTTC. Amino acid sequence: CASSLGSGPYNEQFF.

The chain uses TRBV18 and TRBJ2-5, with D hard to call. CDR3 size: 17 residues. The ends were cut back, 6 bases at V and 1 base at J, with 21 bases in the middle. Germline V gene lookup returns CDR1 KGHSH and CDR2 LQKENI. The CDR3 is CASSRPLSLVGQETQYF. Written as DNA, the CDR3 is TGTGCCAGCTCGCGGCCCTTATCCTTGGTGGGCCAAGAGACCCAGTACTTC.

The table lists this clone with a count of one. This sequence joins TRBV19 and TRBJ2-3, with unresolved D. Germline-derived CDR1 and CDR2 are LNHDA and SQIVND (reference sequence). This CDR3 is built from 16 residues. Trimming pared 6 bases from V and 0 bases from J, leaving 16 bases between. The CDR3, as DNA: TGTGCCAGTAGCTCGCCCCGTGTAGGCAGCACAGATACGCAGTATTTT. Its translation: CASSSPRVGSTDTQYF.

V is TRBV15 and J is TRBJ2-7; 7 positions agree with TRBD1. Germline assignment: CDR1 LNHNV and CDR2 YYDKDF (reference sequence). Trimming removed 0 bases from V and 5 bases from J; junction bases left unmatched: 7. This CDR3 spans 15 amino acids. The CDR3: CATSRDPGGADEQYF. CDR3 sequence (DNA): TGTGCCACCAGCAGAGATCCAGGGGGAGCGGACGAGCAGTACTTC. Supplemented by reference TRBV15 and TRBJ2-7, the full variable domain reads DAMVIQNPRYQVTQFGKPVTLSCSQTLNHNVMYWYQQKSSQAPKLLFHYYDKDFNNEADTPDNFQSRRPNTSFCFLDIRSPGLGDTAMYLCATSRDPGGADEQYFGPGTRLTVT.

The rearrangement links TRBV23-1 to TRBJ2-3, with 7 bases aligning to TRBD1. Being an ORF, TRBV23-1 has a function that is uncertain. The CDR3 runs to 17 residues. V lost 3 bases to trimming and J lost 3 bases; unmatched junction nucleotides: 12. CDR3 residues: CASSHPWTGRWTDTQYF. The CDR3 nucleotides read TGCGCCAGCAGTCATCCCTGGACAGGTCGATGGACAGATACGCAGTATTTT.

The V call is TRBV7-3, the J call TRBJ2-1, with 7 bases matching TRBD2. Germline lookup yields CDR1 SGHTA and CDR2 FQGTGA. The V gene end was trimmed by 5 bases and the J gene end by 5 bases; junction bases not matched to a gene: 6. CDR3 size: 14 residues. The CDR3 nucleotides are TGTGCCAGCAGCCCCATGGGGACTAACAATGAGCAGTTCTTC. Translated, it gives CASSPMGTNNEQFF.

The V gene is TRBV7-9, the J gene TRBJ1-4; 7 nucleotides match TRBD1. Germline-derived CDR1 and CDR2 are SEHNR and FQNEAQ (reference sequence). V was clipped by 5 bases and J by 5 bases; unmatched bases: 5. There are 14 residues in the CDR3. The CDR3 DNA follows: TGTGCCAGCAGCCCGGGACAGCTGAATGAAAAACTGTTTTTT. Translation: CASSPGQLNEKLFF.

This chain joins TRBV28 and TRBJ1-2; tentatively, D is TRBD1 (5 bases). The CDR3 has 13 amino acids. CDR1 is MDHEN, CDR2 SYDVKM, per germline. V shed 2 bases and J shed 6 bases, with 10 bases lying between them. The CDR3 sequence: CASSLGGRDGYTF. CDR3 sequence (DNA): TGTGCCAGCAGTTTAGGGGGAAGGGATGGCTACACCTTC.

The chain carries TRBV28 and TRBJ1-1; D is unclear. This CDR3 has 12 residues. Germline V gene data show CDR1 as MDHEN and CDR2 as SYDVKM. V lost 3 bases, J lost 7 bases, and 9 bases lay in between. CDR3 sequence: CASSFHGGEAFF. Here the CDR3 DNA reads TGTGCCAGCAGTTTCCATGGAGGTGAAGCTTTCTTT. Full variable domain (outside the CDR3, taken from reference TRBV28 and TRBJ1-1): DVKVTQSSRYLVKRTGEKVFLECVQDMDHENMFWYRQDPGLGLRLIYFSYDVKMKEKGDIPEGYSVSREKKERFSLILESASTNQTSMYLCASSFHGGEAFFGQGTRLTVV.

V is TRBV12-3 or TRBV12-4 and J is TRBJ1-3; D unclear. The CDR3 loop spans 13 amino acids. Trimming stripped 2 bases from V and 4 bases from J, with 6 bases between. In DNA form, the CDR3 reads TGTGCCAGCAGTTTAAGGGAAGGAAACACCATATATTTT. The encoded protein is CASSLREGNTIYF.

This clone showed up just a few times. This chain joins TRBV2 and TRBJ2-3, with D perhaps TRBD2 (6 bases). The CDR3 is 14 amino acids. Between the trimmed V and J ends, which lost 3 bases and 2 bases, there was a span of 9 bases. Looked up from germline, CDR1 is SNHLY and CDR2 is FYNNEI. CDR3 in DNA: TGTGCCAGCAGTGAGCGGCGGGACACAGATACGCAGTATTTT. This sequence encodes CASSERRDTDTQYF. The variable domain in full, with the rest retrieved from reference TRBV2 and TRBJ2-3, is EPEVTQTPSHQVTQMGQEVILRCVPISNHLYFYWYRQILGQKVEFLVSFYNNEISEKSEIFDDQFSVERPDGSNFTLKIRSTKLEDSAMYFCASSERRDTDTQYFGPGTRLTVL.

The V call is TRBV19, the J call TRBJ1-4; 7 positions match TRBD1. CDR1 is LNHDA, CDR2 SQIVND, per germline (reference sequence). V was clipped by 5 bases and J by 5 bases; unmatched bases: 2. The CDR3 is 13 amino acids. The CDR3 DNA sequence: TGTGCCAGTAGTGGACAGGAAAATGAAAAACTGTTTTTT. Protein sequence: CASSGQENEKLFF.

V is TRBV9 and J is TRBJ1-5; tentative D call: TRBD1 (5 bases). This CDR3 is built from 15 residues. Germline CDR1 and CDR2: SGDLS and YYNGEE. The V and J ends lost 0 bases and 2 bases respectively, with 9 bases between them. DNA of the CDR3: TGTGCCAGCAGCGTAGCAGGGTTGGGCAATCAGCCCCAGCATTTT. It specifies CASSVAGLGNQPQHF.

This sequence joins TRBV9 and TRBJ1-1; maybe TRBD1 (5 bases). V gave up 2 bases and J gave up 1 base, with 6 bases separating them. The germline V gene encodes CDR1 SGDLS and CDR2 YYNGEE. This CDR3 comprises 13 residues. CDR3 nucleotide sequence: TGTGCCAGCAGCGTTACAGGGAACACTGAAGCTTTCTTT. Translating it yields CASSVTGNTEAFF.

The rearrangement links TRBV6-5 to TRBJ1-1; D gene unclear. CDR3 length: 14 amino acids. Germline V CDR1 and CDR2: MNHEY, SVGAGI. The V and J ends lost 6 bases and 2 bases respectively, with 13 bases between them. The CDR3 DNA follows: TGTGCCAGCAGATTCGAGGTTACAAACACTGAAGCTTTCTTT. It is translated as CASRFEVTNTEAFF.

The chain carries TRBV7-2 and TRBJ1-1, with D possibly being TRBD1 (6 bases). Trimming left V 3 bases short and J 1 base short, with 12 bases between. This CDR3 comprises 15 residues. Germline-derived CDR1 and CDR2 are SGHTA and FQGNSA. The CDR3 here is CASSLDSSPNTEAFF. The CDR3 DNA is TGTGCCAGCAGCTTGGACAGCTCGCCGAACACTGAAGCTTTCTTT.

The chain recombines TRBV7-2 with TRBJ1-1, with TRBD1 as a possible D gene (5 bases). The CDR3 sequence is 15 residues long. The germline V gene encodes CDR1 SGHTA and CDR2 FQGNSA. Between the trimmed V and J ends, which lost 0 bases and 1 base, there was a span of 9 bases. The CDR3 nucleotides read TGTGCCAGCAGCTTAGCTCAGGGACCGAACACTGAAGCTTTCTTT. Translated, it gives CASSLAQGPNTEAFF. The variable domain in full, with the rest retrieved from reference TRBV7-2 and TRBJ1-1, is GAGVSQSPSNKVTEKGKDVELRCDPISGHTALYWYRQSLGQGLEFLIYFQGNSAPDKSGLPSDRFSAERTGGSVSTLTIQRTQQEDSAVYLCASSLAQGPNTEAFFGQGTRLTVV.

The V and J genes are TRBV5-1 and TRBJ1-3, with 7 bases aligning to TRBD1. J was trimmed by 1 base and V by 0 bases; bases with no gene match: 4. Germline V gives CDR1 SGHRS, CDR2 YFSETQ. The CDR3 has 16 residues. The chain's CDR3 is CASSLAPGGSGNTIYF. CDR3 sequence (DNA): TGCGCCAGCAGCTTGGCCCCAGGGGGTTCTGGAAACACCATATATTTT.

The V gene is TRBV28, the J gene TRBJ2-3; 14 positions agree with TRBD2. The V gene end was trimmed by 5 bases and the J gene end by 4 bases; junction bases not matched to a gene: 2. The CDR3 length is 15 residues. Germline assignment: CDR1 MDHEN and CDR2 SYDVKM. CDR3 in amino acids: CASSRLAGGADTQYF. DNA for the CDR3: TGTGCCAGCAGTAGACTAGCGGGAGGGGCAGATACGCAGTATTTT.

This clone has just a few counts. The V gene is TRBV29-1, the J gene TRBJ2-3; D might be TRBD1 or TRBD2, each matching 6 bases. The germline gives CDR1 SQVTM, CDR2 ANQGSEA. Trimming shortened V by 4 bases and J by 3 bases, and 11 bases separated the two germline ends. The CDR3 covers 13 residues. The CDR3 sequence is CSVVGGATDTQYF. The CDR3 DNA follows: TGCAGCGTTGTCGGGGGCGCGACAGATACGCAGTATTTT.

This clone was picked up one time. The chain's CDR3 is CASSRVRESSYEQYF. The CDR3 coding sequence is TGTGCCAGTAGCAGAGTTCGGGAAAGCTCCTACGAGCAGTACTTC. The chain joins TRBV19 to TRBJ2-7, with a possible D match to TRBD2 (5 bases). Looked up from germline, CDR1 is LNHDA and CDR2 is SQIVND (reference sequence). V lost 6 bases to trimming and J lost 0 bases, with 15 bases between them. The CDR3 consists of 15 residues.

V gene TRBV11-2 combines with J gene TRBJ1-6; D remains unclear. Trimming cost V 7 bases and J 7 bases, with 14 bases left between them. Per germline, CDR1 SGHAT and CDR2 FQNNGV. The CDR3 runs 14 residues. For the CDR3, the DNA is TGTGCCAGCACCGCCCGACGGGAGAATTCACCCCTCCACTTT. Translated: CASTARRENSPLHF.

The rearrangement links TRBV5-1 to TRBJ2-7, with 8 nucleotides matching TRBD2. The junction had 9 bases not matched to a gene; V was cut back by 0 bases and J by 4 bases. The CDR3 spans 16 residues. Germline values: CDR1 SGHRS, CDR2 YFSETQ. CDR3: CASSLAGAGDLYEQYF. The DNA of the CDR3 is TGCGCCAGCAGCTTGGCCGGAGCGGGAGATTTATACGAGCAGTACTTC.